The 32 T cell receptor beta chains below come from one sample, sequenced in a study of T-cell memory formation after mild COVID-19. TCRdb passed the 5' RACE reads through MiXCR, listing each CDR3 protein once. The sample comprises approximately 180,000 distinct CDR3 sequences, 16% of which are singletons, and about 1.9% rests with the top ten. Sample: PBMCs or a T cell subset sorted from them (not recorded which). The receptors derive from an adult woman who had mild COVID-19 (a few samples of this study predate the infection). Cell type and time point are not known.

This clonotype was counted only a few times. V gene TRBV7-2 combines with J gene TRBJ2-5; D might be TRBD2 (5 bases). The V and J ends lost 1 base and 5 bases respectively, with 11 bases between them. The CDR3 consists of 14 residues. CDR1 and CDR2 from the germline V gene are SGHTA and FQGNSA. Here the CDR3 DNA reads TGTGCCAGCAGCTTAGGGCTAGCCCGGGAGACCCAGTACTTC. It translates to CASSLGLARETQYF. Complete variable domain (other parts from reference TRBV7-2 and TRBJ2-5): GAGVSQSPSNKVTEKGKDVELRCDPISGHTALYWYRQSLGQGLEFLIYFQGNSAPDKSGLPSDRFSAERTGGSVSTLTIQRTQQEDSAVYLCASSLGLARETQYFGPGTRLLVL.

This clonotype was counted between two and nine times. The genes are TRBV24-1 and TRBJ2-2; 8 nucleotides match TRBD1. The trim removed 4 bases at V and 6 bases at J, leaving 9 bases unmatched. Germline CDR1 and CDR2: KGHDR and SFDVKD. The CDR3 covers 16 residues. The CDR3 sequence is CATSDSDRARAGELFF. CDR3 bases: TGTGCCACCAGTGACTCGGACAGGGCGAGGGCCGGGGAGCTGTTTTTT.

This clonotype has more than one count but fewer than ten. The chain uses TRBV3-1 and TRBJ2-1, with 9 bases that match TRBD1. CDR1 is LGHDT and CDR2 is YNNKEL in the germline V gene (reference sequence). CDR3 length: 15 amino acids. V lost 8 bases, J lost 7 bases, and 12 bases stayed unmatched. CDR3 in DNA: TGTGCCAGCTCGAACCGGGACAGGGCTAGGAATGAGCAGTTCTTC. Translating it yields CASSNRDRARNEQFF.

This clonotype was seen only a few times. This chain joins TRBV5-1 and TRBJ2-7, with D perhaps matching TRBD2 (6 bases). The V end lost 4 bases, the J end lost 3 bases, and 8 bases lay between the germline ends. CDR1 and CDR2 from the germline V gene are SGHRS and YFSETQ. The CDR3 contains 12 residues. CDR3 amino acids: CASSPSDYEQYF. DNA of the CDR3: TGCGCCAGCAGCCCTAGCGACTACGAGCAGTACTTC.

The chain combines TRBV5-1 with TRBJ1-1; D is perhaps TRBD1 (5 bases). V dropped 4 bases and J dropped 4 bases, with 14 bases sitting between them. Germline CDR1 SGHRS, CDR2 YFSETQ. The CDR3 contains 14 residues. The CDR3 sequence is CASSIGDFVTEAFF. CDR3 DNA: TGCGCCAGCAGCATTGGGGACTTCGTCACTGAAGCTTTCTTT.

This clonotype was observed a few times. The chain carries TRBV7-8 and TRBJ2-7; 13 nucleotides line up with TRBD2. The ends lost 3 bases at V and 0 bases at J; junction bases unmatched: 5. The CDR3 length is 17 residues. CDR1 and CDR2 (germline): SGHVS, FQNEAQ. In DNA, the CDR3 is TGTGCCAGCAGCTTGACTAGCGGGGGGCTCGGCTCCTACGAGCAGTACTTC. It codes for CASSLTSGGLGSYEQYF.

This clonotype has only a few counts. The chain couples TRBV7-9 to TRBJ2-7, with 12 bases lining up with TRBD1. After removal of 5 bases from V and 6 bases from J, the junction contained 8 bases not matched to a gene. From germline, CDR1 is SEHNR and CDR2 FQNEAQ (reference sequence). The CDR3 contains 15 residues. The CDR3 spells CASSVDGTGGGEQYF. In DNA form, the CDR3 reads TGTGCCAGCAGCGTCGACGGGACAGGGGGCGGCGAGCAGTACTTC.

There are a few counts of this clonotype. The V and J genes are TRBV5-1 and TRBJ1-1, with TRBD1 identical over 10 bases. Germline CDR1 reads SGHRS; CDR2 reads YFSETQ. The CDR3 sequence is 14 residues long. Losses at the gene ends were 4 bases for V and 4 bases for J; bases not matched to a gene: 4. Written as DNA, the CDR3 is TGCGCCAGCAGCCTGGGGGACAGGGGCACTGAAGCTTTCTTT. It yields the protein CASSLGDRGTEAFF. Together with reference TRBV5-1 and TRBJ1-1, the CDR3 gives the full variable domain: KAGVTQTPRYLIKTRGQQVTLSCSPISGHRSVSWYQQTPGQGLQFLFEYFSETQRNKGNFPGRFSGRQFSNSRSEMNVSTLELGDSALYLCASSLGDRGTEAFFGQGTRLTVV.

This clonotype was observed a few times. The CDR3 DNA reads as TGTGCCAGCAGCTTTAGGGGGCGGACCGGGGAGCTGTTTTTT. This encodes CASSFRGRTGELFF. The V gene is TRBV5-4, the J gene TRBJ2-2, with TRBD1 matching over 7 bases. Per germline, CDR1 SGHNT and CDR2 YYREEE (reference sequence). Losses at the gene ends were 2 bases for V and 5 bases for J; bases not matched to a gene: 3. The CDR3 spans 14 residues.

This sequence joins TRBV7-6 and TRBJ1-4, with TRBD1 matching 10 bases. Germline CDR1 and CDR2: SGHVS and FNYEAQ. V lost 0 bases and J lost 6; bases outside the gene matches: 7. This CDR3 has 17 residues. The CDR3: CASSLARQGASYEKLFF. DNA of the CDR3: TGTGCCAGCAGCTTAGCCCGACAGGGGGCTAGTTATGAAAAACTGTTTTTT.

The J gene is TRBJ2-3, the V gene TRBV24-1; the D is unclear. The CDR3 length is 16 residues. The germline V gene encodes CDR1 KGHDR and CDR2 SFDVKD. Trimming left V 4 bases short and J 2 bases short, with 15 bases between. The CDR3 spells CATSDSTLVPTDTQYF. CDR3 in DNA: TGTGCCACCAGTGACTCTACCCTGGTGCCCACAGATACGCAGTATTTT.

The rearrangement uses TRBV30 and TRBJ2-1, with TRBD2 identical over 14 bases. V lost 5 bases, J lost 7 bases, and 7 bases stayed unmatched. CDR1 and CDR2 (germline): GTSNPN, SVGIG (reference sequence). The CDR3 is 15 residues long. The CDR3 bases are TGTGCCTGGGGGGGACTAGCGGGAGTAGTGAATGAGCAGTTCTTC. As protein: CAWGGLAGVVNEQFF.

The J gene is TRBJ1-4, the V gene TRBV18; 8 positions agree with TRBD1. The CDR3 consists of 14 residues. Germline V gene data show CDR1 as KGHSH and CDR2 as LQKENI. J lost 8 bases, V lost 1 base, and 3 bases had no gene match. CDR3: CASSPRQGHEKLFF. CDR3 bases: TGTGCCAGCTCACCACGACAGGGGCACGAAAAACTGTTTTTT.

This chain uses TRBV12-3 or TRBV12-4 with TRBJ1-1; D perhaps matches TRBD1 (5 bases). The V gene lost 5 bases and the J gene lost 1 base, with 11 bases spanning the gap. This CDR3 comprises 14 residues. This chain's CDR3 is CASSIQVTNTEAFF. The CDR3 DNA follows: TGTGCCAGCAGTATACAGGTGACGAACACTGAAGCTTTCTTT.

This clonotype was picked up a small number of times. This chain uses TRBV6-5 with TRBJ2-6, with a tentative D call TRBD2 (6 bases). Trimming shortened V by 2 bases and J by 5 bases, and 10 bases separated the two germline ends. The CDR3 sequence is 15 residues long. In germline, CDR1 is MNHEY, CDR2 SVGAGI. The CDR3 DNA reads as TGTGCCAGCAGTTACCGCGGGGCTCGGGCCAACGTCCTGACTTTC. Amino acids: CASSYRGARANVLTF.

This sequence joins TRBV5-6 and TRBJ2-5; 7 bases align to TRBD1. In germline, CDR1 is SGHDT, CDR2 YYEEEE. V lost 3 bases and J lost 0; bases outside the gene matches: 5. The CDR3 runs 15 residues. The CDR3 loop is CASSSPGTDQETQYF. DNA of the CDR3: TGTGCCAGCAGCTCGCCCGGGACAGACCAAGAGACCCAGTACTTC.

In this sample, this clonotype turned up a few times. The rearrangement links TRBV7-2 to TRBJ2-7; TRBD1 matches 9 bases. The ends lost 3 bases at V and 3 bases at J; junction bases unmatched: 3. This CDR3 comprises 14 residues. CDR1 and CDR2 (germline): SGHTA, FQGNSA. The CDR3 is CASSFGQGNYEQYF. The CDR3 DNA follows: TGTGCCAGCAGCTTTGGACAGGGGAACTACGAGCAGTACTTC.

This rearrangement joins TRBV15 to TRBJ2-2; 8 bases fit TRBD1. V was clipped by 2 bases and J by 3 bases; unmatched bases: 8. Germline V gene lookup returns CDR1 LNHNV and CDR2 YYDKDF (reference sequence). CDR3 length: 17 residues. CDR3 sequence (DNA): TGTGCCACCAGCAGATTCCAGGGGGCGGTGGACACCGGGGAGCTGTTTTTT. It specifies CATSRFQGAVDTGELFF.

The chain has TRBV20-1 and TRBJ2-5, with D perhaps being TRBD1 or TRBD2 (6 bases each). Per germline, CDR1 DFQATT and CDR2 SNEGSKA (reference sequence). The V end was cut by 0 bases, the J end by 2 bases, with 10 bases between. The length of the CDR3 is 14 residues. CDR3 sequence: CSAREGGGQETQYF. CDR3 DNA: TGCAGTGCTAGAGAAGGAGGGGGGCAAGAGACCCAGTACTTC.

This clonotype was observed at least ten times. The V gene is TRBV7-2, the J gene TRBJ2-1, with D maybe TRBD2 (6 bases). The CDR3 loop spans 15 amino acids. Germline V gene data show CDR1 as SGHTA and CDR2 as FQGNSA. Trimming pared 3 bases from V and 10 bases from J, leaving 19 bases between. CDR3: CASSFLGPSGLEQFF. Written as DNA, the CDR3 is TGTGCCAGCAGCTTCCTAGGCCCCAGCGGGCTGGAGCAGTTCTTC.

The chain joins TRBV15 to TRBJ2-1; 13 bases match TRBD2. The CDR3 runs 15 residues. Germline lookup yields CDR1 LNHNV and CDR2 YYDKDF (reference sequence). The ends lost 5 bases at V and 8 bases at J; junction bases unmatched: 6. The CDR3 reads CATSHGTSGMDEQFF. Written as DNA, the CDR3 is TGTGCCACCAGCCACGGGACTAGCGGGATGGATGAGCAGTTCTTC.

Only a few counts were recorded for this clonotype. J is TRBJ2-7 and V is TRBV7-7; D gene unclear. The ends were cut back, 3 bases at V and 3 bases at J, with 12 bases in the middle. Looked up from germline, CDR1 is SSHAT and CDR2 is FNYEAQ (reference sequence). The CDR3 totals 14 residues. This CDR3 reads CASSFPSPSYEQYF. In DNA form, the CDR3 reads TGTGCCAGCAGCTTTCCAAGCCCGAGCTACGAGCAGTACTTC.

This clonotype was observed a few times. This chain links TRBV30 with TRBJ1-5; a possible D gene is TRBD1 (6 bases). The germline V and J ends were trimmed by 2 bases and 5 bases, with 10 bases remaining between them. Per the germline V gene, CDR1 is GTSNPN and CDR2 is SVGIG (reference sequence). The CDR3 consists of 13 residues. This chain's CDR3 is CAWSRGIDQPQHF. The CDR3 nucleotides read TGTGCCTGGAGTAGGGGGATCGATCAGCCCCAGCATTTT.

A few counts support this clonotype. The V and J genes are TRBV5-7 and TRBJ1-5, with D perhaps matching TRBD1 (6 bases). TRBV5-7 is identified as an open reading frame with a role that is uncertain. The CDR3 has 16 amino acids. V lost 3 bases and J 1 base, leaving 14 bases between the germline ends. The CDR3 region is CASSSGGPMSNQPQHF. The CDR3 DNA sequence: TGTGCCAGCAGCTCGGGGGGCCCAATGAGCAATCAGCCCCAGCATTTT.

The chain joins TRBV9 to TRBJ2-5; TRBD2 agrees at 7 bases. The CDR3 loop spans 15 amino acids. Germline trimming cut 6 bases from V and 0 bases from J; bases unmatched to any gene: 8. Germline lookup yields CDR1 SGDLS and CDR2 YYNGEE. CDR3 residues: CASTLSGRDQETQYF. In DNA, the CDR3 is TGTGCCAGCACCCTTAGCGGGCGGGACCAAGAGACCCAGTACTTC.

This clonotype was picked up a small number of times. J is TRBJ1-3 and V is TRBV29-1; D call uncertain. The CDR3 is 13 residues long. With 4 bases removed from V and 0 bases from J, the gap between germline ends came to 7 bases. Looked up from germline, CDR1 is SQVTM and CDR2 is ANQGSEA. In DNA form, the CDR3 reads TGCAGCGTTGGAGTCAGCTCTGGAAACACCATATATTTT. It yields the protein CSVGVSSGNTIYF.

Many counts were recorded for this clonotype. V usage is TRBV18 and J usage is TRBJ2-1, with 7 bases aligning to TRBD2. Germline CDR1 reads KGHSH; CDR2 reads LQKENI. This CDR3 has 15 amino acids. Germline trimming cut 3 bases from V and 5 bases from J; bases unmatched to any gene: 7. The CDR3 loop reads CASSPSGKKNNEQFF. CDR3 DNA sequence: TGTGCCAGCTCACCCAGCGGGAAGAAGAACAATGAGCAGTTCTTC.

This clonotype has just a few counts. The chain recombines TRBV12-3 or TRBV12-4 with TRBJ2-7; D perhaps matches TRBD2 (6 bases). V was trimmed by 6 bases and J by 5 bases, leaving 23 bases between them. There are 16 residues in the CDR3. As DNA, the CDR3 is TGTGCCAGCAGGCTCGGAACGGGACTCACGGTGGACGAGCAGTACTTC. Translating it yields CASRLGTGLTVDEQYF.

The chain recombines TRBV5-5 with TRBJ2-7; D gene uncertain. The germline V gene has CDR1 SGHKS and CDR2 YYEKEE (reference sequence). The CDR3 is made up of 15 amino acids. The ends were cut back, 2 bases at V and 7 bases at J, with 19 bases in the middle. The CDR3 sequence is CASSLIAGLTREQYF. The CDR3 nucleotides read TGTGCCAGCAGCTTAATAGCAGGCCTTACGAGGGAGCAGTACTTC.

The chain combines TRBV29-1 with TRBJ2-1; the D gene is possibly TRBD1 (5 bases). Germline V gene data show CDR1 as SQVTM and CDR2 as ANQGSEA. V shed 7 bases and J shed 1 base, with 14 bases lying between them. The CDR3 has 14 amino acids. In nucleotides, the CDR3 is TGCAGCGCCCACAGGAGTACGTCCTACAATGAGCAGTTCTTC. Encoded protein: CSAHRSTSYNEQFF.

This clonotype appeared a few times. CDR3 region: CASSLLSGNSPLHF. CDR3 nucleotide sequence: TGTGCCAGCAGCTTATTGTCAGGGAATTCACCCCTCCACTTT. The chain recombines TRBV7-2 with TRBJ1-6; a weak D match, TRBD1 (5 bases). Germline assignment: CDR1 SGHTA and CDR2 FQGNSA. V lost 2 bases and J lost 7, with 9 bases in between. The CDR3 has 14 residues.

CDR3 region: CASSGALGQGRTGELFF. CDR3 nucleotide sequence: TGCGCCAGCAGCGGCGCACTCGGACAGGGGCGCACCGGGGAGCTGTTTTTT. The gene calls are TRBV5-1 and TRBJ2-2; 9 positions agree with TRBD1. The junction had 11 bases not matched to a gene; V was cut back by 4 bases and J by 4 bases. The CDR3 is 17 residues long. The germline V gene has CDR1 SGHRS and CDR2 YFSETQ.